Listed below are T cell receptor beta chains from one sample, sequenced in a study of cytotoxic CD8 clonotypes in ibrutinib-treated CLL. The assay was immunoSEQ multiplex PCR, and TCRdb's table has in-frame clones only and misses some. The table records some 40,000 clones, 65% to 70% of them present only once. This specimen was PBMCs, taken at disease progression, from a patient treated with ibrutinib. The receptors shown here come from a human donor with chronic lymphocytic leukemia. The CDR3 runs from the conserved cysteine through the conserved F or W. Each record gives: clone size, V gene, J gene, D gene, CDR3 DNA, CDR3 protein. The D gene is left open where the match is weak. Size is stated for part of the rows, as once, few or many counts, or as a class when the clone is expanded.

NA	TRBV19	TRBJ1-1	NA	TGTGCCAGTAGTCTCAGGACGGGCACTGAAGCTTTCTTT	CASSLRTGTEAFF
NA	TRBV19	TRBJ1-6	NA	TGTGCCAGTAGTTCCCCTTTGGGGGTCGGTGCTTCACCCCTCCACTTT	CASSSPLGVGASPLHF
few	TRBV28	TRBJ1-2	NA	TGTGCCAGCAGTGACTCTGAAATCTATGGCTACACCTTC	CASSDSEIYGYTF
few	TRBV7-2	TRBJ2-2	NA	TGTGCCAGCAGGCAGGAGGGCCCCGGGGAGCTGTTTTTT	CASRQEGPGELFF
NA	TRBV6-6	TRBJ2-7	NA	TGTGCCAGCAGTTACTCCGGGGGCGGCGAGCAGTACTTC	CASSYSGGGEQYF
NA	TRBV1	TRBJ1-2	NA	TGCACCAGCAGCGGAGACGACCGGGACACCGCAACGGATGACTATGGCTACACCTTC	CTSSGDDRDTATDDYGYTF
few	TRBV2	TRBJ1-2	TRBD1	TGTGCCAGCACGGGGACAGGGGATTACTATGGCTACACCTTC	CASTGTGDYYGYTF
NA	TRBV5-6	TRBJ1-3	TRBD1	TGTGCCAGCAACAACAGGGGGTTCACTGGAAACACCATATATTTT	CASNNRGFTGNTIYF
NA	TRBV5-1	TRBJ1-2	TRBD1	TGCGCCAGCACCGCCGACAGGGGGTATGGCTACACCTTC	CASTADRGYGYTF
NA	TRBV5-1	TRBJ1-4	NA	TGTGCCAGCAGCTTGGGGGTGCGTGAAAAACTGTTTTTT	CASSLGVREKLFF
NA	TRBV28	TRBJ1-5	NA	TGTGCCAGCAGTTTGGGTGGAGAGGGCCATCAGCCCCAGCATTTT	CASSLGGEGHQPQHF
NA	TRBV13	TRBJ2-7	TRBD1	TGTGCCAGCAGCTCTCTTGGGGACAGAAAACCCCCCTACGAGCAGTACTTC	CASSSLGDRKPPYEQYF
NA	TRBV9	TRBJ1-1	NA	TGTGCCAGCAGCGCCACCGGGAACACTGAAGCTTTCTTT	CASSATGNTEAFF
NA	TRBV11-2	TRBJ2-5	NA	TGTGCCAGCAGCTCAAGGGCCAGGACAGAAGAGACCCAGTACTTC	CASSSRARTEETQYF
NA	TRBV30	TRBJ2-2	NA	TGTGCCTGGAGGGCAGGAAACACCGGGGAGCTGTTTTTT	CAWRAGNTGELFF
NA	TRBV19	TRBJ2-1	TRBD2	TGTGCCAGTAGTATCTCGTCGGGACTAACAGACTACAATGAGCAGTTCTTC	CASSISSGLTDYNEQFF
once	TRBV7-2	TRBJ1-2	TRBD1	TGTGCCAGCAGCCCGGGGACAGGGGACTATGGCTACACCTTC	CASSPGTGDYGYTF
NA	TRBV10-3	TRBJ1-2	TRBD1	TGTGCCATCAGTGAGCCGGAGGACAGGGGCGCGCGGAGTGGCTACACCTTC	CAISEPEDRGARSGYTF
NA	TRBV5-6	TRBJ2-6	TRBD1	TGTGCCAGCAGGAGCAGGGGGACTGGGGCCAACGTCCTGACTTTC	CASRSRGTGANVLTF
NA	TRBV4-3	TRBJ1-3	NA	TGCGCCAGCAGCCGCGAGTTAGGGGGGCCGGGGAACACCACATATTTT	CASSRELGGPGNTTYF
NA	TRBV28	TRBJ2-5	TRBD2	TGTGCCAGCAGTTTACTAGCGGGAGGGGGAGTAGTTGAGACCCAGTACTTC	CASSLLAGGGVVETQYF
few	TRBV6-6	TRBJ1-4	NA	TGTGCCAGCAGTTACGCGGAAAAACTGTTTTTT	CASSYAEKLFF
NA	TRBV6-5	TRBJ2-3	TRBD1	TGTGCCAGCAGTTACCCCGGACAGGGCCCAGATACGCAGTATTTT	CASSYPGQGPDTQYF
NA	TRBV7-6	TRBJ2-5	NA	TGTGCCAGCAGCTTCCAGTACCAAGAGACCCAGTACTTC	CASSFQYQETQYF
few	TRBV5-8	TRBJ2-7	NA	TGTGCCAGCAGCTTTACCTACGAGCAGTACTTC	CASSFTYEQYF
NA	TRBV11-1	TRBJ2-2	TRBD1	TGTGCCAGCAGCTATTGGACAGGAGGAACCGGGGAGCTGTTTTTT	CASSYWTGGTGELFF
few	TRBV29-1	TRBJ2-1	NA	TGCAGCGTTACAGAAAGGGTCAATGAGCAGTTCTTC	CSVTERVNEQFF
once	TRBV4-1	TRBJ2-1	TRBD2	TGCGCCAGCAGCCAACGAAGCGGGAGCTACAATGAGCAGTTCTTC	CASSQRSGSYNEQFF
NA	TRBV2	TRBJ2-3	NA	TGTGCCAGCAGCCGTACTAGAACCTCTAGCACAGATACGCAGTATTTT	CASSRTRTSSTDTQYF
NA	TRBV7-2	TRBJ2-7	NA	TGTGCCAGCAGCTTAAACTGGCGACTCTCCTACGAGCAGTACTTC	CASSLNWRLSYEQYF
NA	TRBV4-1	TRBJ2-2	NA	TGCGCCAGCAGCCAAGTACCGAACACCGGGGAGCTGTTTTTT	CASSQVPNTGELFF
few	TRBV10-3	TRBJ2-7	NA	TGTGCCATCAGTGATAGGTACGAGCAGTACTTC	CAISDRYEQYF
once	TRBV7-8	TRBJ2-1	NA	TGTGCCAGCAGCTTAATTTGGCAGCCCAATGAGCAGTTCTTC	CASSLIWQPNEQFF
once	TRBV6-5	TRBJ2-5	TRBD2	TGTGCCAGCACTCAACTAGCGGGCGGCGAGGAGACCCAGTACTTC	CASTQLAGGEETQYF
NA	TRBV6-5	TRBJ2-1	NA	TGTGCCAGCAGTTACTCGACCCAGGGAGAGCAGTTCTTC	CASSYSTQGEQFF
NA	TRBV4-1	TRBJ2-7	NA	TGCGCCAGCAGCCAAGACGGGGGTTACGAGCAGTACTTC	CASSQDGGYEQYF
once	TRBV18	TRBJ1-1	TRBD1	TGTGCCAGCTCACCCCGGGGACAGGGCACTGAAGCTTTCTTT	CASSPRGQGTEAFF
NA	TRBV6-5	TRBJ2-1	TRBD2	TGTGCCAGCAGGCCGGGAGGGCCGGATGAGCAGTTCTTC	CASRPGGPDEQFF
NA	TRBV28	TRBJ1-2	NA	TGTGCCAGCAGGGATCCGAGGGGGGCTACTAACTATGGCTACACCTTC	CASRDPRGATNYGYTF
NA	TRBV7-2	TRBJ2-7	NA	TGTGCCAGCAGCTTCCCGCCTGGCGGGAACTCCTACGAGCAGTACTTC	CASSFPPGGNSYEQYF
few	TRBV6-1	TRBJ1-5	NA	TGTGCCAGCAGTGAAAACCCACAGGGTGGTCAGCCCCAGCATTTT	CASSENPQGGQPQHF
NA	TRBV11-3	TRBJ2-1	TRBD1	TGTGTCAGCAGCTTAGACGGGACAGGGGGTATTAGCTCCTACAATGAGCAGTTCTTC	CVSSLDGTGGISSYNEQFF